This record looks at one T cell receptor (beta chain) sequence and its context. Germline V lookup: CDR1 SGHAT, CDR2 FQNNGV. Trimming took off 2 bases at V and 4 bases at J, with 9 bases between the two ends. There are 13 residues in the CDR3. This sample is part of a study of sequential checkpoint blockade in melanoma. Study-level background: First-line arms were nivolumab then ipilimumab, or the reverse, randomized 1:1.

Some clones are missing from TCRdb's copy, which holds only in-frame ones; the method was immunoSEQ multiplex PCR. The table has around 9,600 clones, 50% to 65% seen once. The treatment is: randomized to nivolumab then ipilimumab (arm A) or the reverse (arm B). DNA-damaging chemotherapy had not been given to any patient beforehand. Live CD3+CD8+ CD19− CD56− cells were sorted from PBMCs. The receptor comes from a human donor with melanoma. The specimen comprised CD8+ T cells sorted from blood (inferred from file names), sampled from a patient given nivolumab and ipilimumab in sequence. The chain is built from TRBV11-2 and TRBJ2-7; D is uncertain. CDR3 nucleotide sequence: TGTGCCAGCAGCTTAAGGAGTCTGTACGAGCAGTACTTC. This gives the protein CASSLRSLYEQYF.